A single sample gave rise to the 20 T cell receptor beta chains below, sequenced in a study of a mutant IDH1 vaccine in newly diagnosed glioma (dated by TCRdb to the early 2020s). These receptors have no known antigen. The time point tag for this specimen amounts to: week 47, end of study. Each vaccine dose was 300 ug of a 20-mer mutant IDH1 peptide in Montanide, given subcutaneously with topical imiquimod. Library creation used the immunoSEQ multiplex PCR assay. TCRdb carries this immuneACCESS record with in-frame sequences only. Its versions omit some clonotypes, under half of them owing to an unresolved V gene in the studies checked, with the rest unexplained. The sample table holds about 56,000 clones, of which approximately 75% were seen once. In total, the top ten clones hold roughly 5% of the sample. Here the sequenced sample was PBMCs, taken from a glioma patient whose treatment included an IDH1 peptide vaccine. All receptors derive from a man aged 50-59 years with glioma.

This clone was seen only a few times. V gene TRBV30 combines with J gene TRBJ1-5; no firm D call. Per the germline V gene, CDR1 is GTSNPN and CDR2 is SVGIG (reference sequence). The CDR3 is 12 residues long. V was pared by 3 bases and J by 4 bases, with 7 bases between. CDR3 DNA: TGTGCCTGGAGCGGCCAGAATCAGCCCCAGCATTTT. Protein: CAWSGQNQPQHF.

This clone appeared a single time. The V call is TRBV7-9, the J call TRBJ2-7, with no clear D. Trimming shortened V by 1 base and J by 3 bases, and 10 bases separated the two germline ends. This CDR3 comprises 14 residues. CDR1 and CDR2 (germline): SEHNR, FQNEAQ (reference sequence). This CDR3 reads CASSLGQAIYEQYF. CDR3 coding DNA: TGTGCCAGCAGCTTAGGGCAGGCGATCTACGAGCAGTACTTC.

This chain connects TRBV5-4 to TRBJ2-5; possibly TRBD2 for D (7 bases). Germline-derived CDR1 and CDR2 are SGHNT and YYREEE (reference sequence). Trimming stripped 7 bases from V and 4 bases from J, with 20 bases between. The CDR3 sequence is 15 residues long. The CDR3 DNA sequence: TGTGCCAGCGGCCTTAGAGGGGAGGGGGGAGAGACCCAGTACTTC. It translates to CASGLRGEGGETQYF.

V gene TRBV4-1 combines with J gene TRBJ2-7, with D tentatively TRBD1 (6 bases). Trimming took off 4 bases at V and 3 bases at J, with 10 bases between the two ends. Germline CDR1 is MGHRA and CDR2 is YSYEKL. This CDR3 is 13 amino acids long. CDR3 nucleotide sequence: TGCGCCAGCAGCCCGCAGGGGAGCTACGAGCAGTACTTC. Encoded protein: CASSPQGSYEQYF.

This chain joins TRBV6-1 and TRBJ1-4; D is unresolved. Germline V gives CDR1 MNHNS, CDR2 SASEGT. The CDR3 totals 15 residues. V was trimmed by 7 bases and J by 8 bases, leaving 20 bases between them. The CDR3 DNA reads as TGTGCCAGCACCCCGCGACGGGCGCGTGACGAAAAACTGTTTTTT. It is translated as CASTPRRARDEKLFF.

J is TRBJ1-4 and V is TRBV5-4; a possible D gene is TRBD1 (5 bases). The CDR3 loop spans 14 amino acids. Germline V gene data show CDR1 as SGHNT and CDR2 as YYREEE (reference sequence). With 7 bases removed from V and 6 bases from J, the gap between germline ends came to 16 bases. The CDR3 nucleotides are TGTGCCAGCGGACCCCGTGGGGGTGATGAAAAACTGTTTTTT. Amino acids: CASGPRGGDEKLFF.

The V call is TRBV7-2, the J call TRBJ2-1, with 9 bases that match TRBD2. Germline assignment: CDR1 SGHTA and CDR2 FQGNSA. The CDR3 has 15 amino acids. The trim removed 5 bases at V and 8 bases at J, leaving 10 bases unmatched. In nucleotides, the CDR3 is TGTGCCAGCAGCGGTAGGGCTAGCGGGGCCCATGAGCAGTTCTTC. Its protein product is CASSGRASGAHEQFF.

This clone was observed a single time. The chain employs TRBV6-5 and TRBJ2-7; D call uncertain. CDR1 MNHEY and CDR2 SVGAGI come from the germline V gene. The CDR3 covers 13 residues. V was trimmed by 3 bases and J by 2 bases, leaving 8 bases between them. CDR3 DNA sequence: TGTGCCAGCAGTTATCGAGAAACCTACGAGCAGTACTTC. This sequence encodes CASSYRETYEQYF.

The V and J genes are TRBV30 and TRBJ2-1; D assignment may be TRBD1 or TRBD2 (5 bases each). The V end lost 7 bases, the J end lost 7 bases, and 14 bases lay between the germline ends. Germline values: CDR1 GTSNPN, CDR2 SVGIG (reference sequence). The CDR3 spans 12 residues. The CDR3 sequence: CALGPLGNEQFF. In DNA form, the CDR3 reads TGTGCCTTGGGACCCCTGGGTAATGAGCAGTTCTTC.

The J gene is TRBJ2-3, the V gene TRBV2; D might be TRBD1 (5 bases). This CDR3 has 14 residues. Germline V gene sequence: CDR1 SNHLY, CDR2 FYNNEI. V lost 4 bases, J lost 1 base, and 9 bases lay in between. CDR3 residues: CASSGAGRTDTQYF. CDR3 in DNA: TGTGCCAGCAGTGGCGCAGGGCGCACAGATACGCAGTATTTT. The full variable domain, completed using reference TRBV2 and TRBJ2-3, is EPEVTQTPSHQVTQMGQEVILRCVPISNHLYFYWYRQILGQKVEFLVSFYNNEISEKSEIFDDQFSVERPDGSNFTLKIRSTKLEDSAMYFCASSGAGRTDTQYFGPGTRLTVL.

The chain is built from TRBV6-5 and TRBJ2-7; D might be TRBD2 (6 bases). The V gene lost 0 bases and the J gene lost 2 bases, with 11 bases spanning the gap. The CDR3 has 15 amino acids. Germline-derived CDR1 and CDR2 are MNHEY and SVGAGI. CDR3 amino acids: CASSYSGRNTYEQYF. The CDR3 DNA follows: TGTGCCAGCAGTTACTCGGGGAGGAATACCTACGAGCAGTACTTC.

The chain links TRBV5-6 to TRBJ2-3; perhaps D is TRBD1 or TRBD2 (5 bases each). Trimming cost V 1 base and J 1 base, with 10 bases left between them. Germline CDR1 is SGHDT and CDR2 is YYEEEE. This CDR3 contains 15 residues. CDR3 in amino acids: CASSLSVGGTDTQYF. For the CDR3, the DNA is TGTGCCAGCAGCTTGTCAGTGGGGGGCACAGATACGCAGTATTTT.

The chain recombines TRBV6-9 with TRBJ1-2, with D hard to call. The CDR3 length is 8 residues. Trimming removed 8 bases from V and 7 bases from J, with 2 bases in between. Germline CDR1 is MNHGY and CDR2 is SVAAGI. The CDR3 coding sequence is TGTGCCAGCTCTGGCTACACCTTC. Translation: CASSGYTF.

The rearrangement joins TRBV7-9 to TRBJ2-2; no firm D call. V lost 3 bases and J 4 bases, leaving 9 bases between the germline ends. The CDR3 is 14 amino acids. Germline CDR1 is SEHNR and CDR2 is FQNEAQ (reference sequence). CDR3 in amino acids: CASSLRDLTGELFF. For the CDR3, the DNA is TGTGCCAGCAGCTTGAGAGACCTCACCGGGGAGCTGTTTTTT.

The CDR3 spells CASSLGRWGTEQYF. Written as DNA, the CDR3 is TGTGCCAGCAGCTTAGGGAGGTGGGGAACCGAGCAGTACTTC. V gene TRBV7-8 combines with J gene TRBJ2-7, with D possibly matching TRBD2 (5 bases). Trimming pared 1 base from V and 6 bases from J, leaving 13 bases between. CDR1 is SGHVS, CDR2 FQNEAQ, per germline. The CDR3 loop spans 14 amino acids.

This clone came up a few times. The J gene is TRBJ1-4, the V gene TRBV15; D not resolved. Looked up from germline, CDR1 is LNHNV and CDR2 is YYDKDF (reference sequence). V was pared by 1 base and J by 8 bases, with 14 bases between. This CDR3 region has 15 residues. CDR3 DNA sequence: TGTGCCACCAGCAGAGCCTGGACCGGGAAGGAAAAACTGTTTTTT. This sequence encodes CATSRAWTGKEKLFF.

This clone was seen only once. In DNA form, the CDR3 reads TGCAGCGTTGAAAGAGGGGACCGTTCCTACACCTTC. Translated: CSVERGDRSYTF. V usage is TRBV29-1 and J usage is TRBJ1-2; D is possibly TRBD1 (5 bases). The CDR3 consists of 12 residues. Trimming stripped 2 bases from V and 10 bases from J, with 14 bases between. Germline V gene sequence: CDR1 SQVTM, CDR2 ANQGSEA.

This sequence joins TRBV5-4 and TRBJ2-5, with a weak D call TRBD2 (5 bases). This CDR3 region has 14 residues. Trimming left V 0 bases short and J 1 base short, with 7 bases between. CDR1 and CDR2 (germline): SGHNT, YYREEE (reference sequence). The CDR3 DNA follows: TGTGCCAGCAGCTTGGGGCTAGCCCAAGAGACCCAGTACTTC. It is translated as CASSLGLAQETQYF. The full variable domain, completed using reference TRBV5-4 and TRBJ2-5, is ETGVTQSPTHLIKTRGQQVTLRCSSQSGHNTVSWYQQALGQGPQFIFQYYREEENGRGNFPPRFSGLQFPNYSSELNVNALELDDSALYLCASSLGLAQETQYFGPGTRLLVL.

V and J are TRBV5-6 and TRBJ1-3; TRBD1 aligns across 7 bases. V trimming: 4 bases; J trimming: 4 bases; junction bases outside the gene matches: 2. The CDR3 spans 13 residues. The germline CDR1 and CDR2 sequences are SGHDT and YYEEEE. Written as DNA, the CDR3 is TGTGCCAGCAGCGGGGGACAGGGAAACACCATATATTTT. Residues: CASSGGQGNTIYF. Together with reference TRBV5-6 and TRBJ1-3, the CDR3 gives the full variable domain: DAGVTQSPTHLIKTRGQQVTLRCSPKSGHDTVSWYQQALGQGPQFIFQYYEEEERQRGNFPDRFSGHQFPNYSSELNVNALLLGDSALYLCASSGGQGNTIYFGEGSWLTVV.

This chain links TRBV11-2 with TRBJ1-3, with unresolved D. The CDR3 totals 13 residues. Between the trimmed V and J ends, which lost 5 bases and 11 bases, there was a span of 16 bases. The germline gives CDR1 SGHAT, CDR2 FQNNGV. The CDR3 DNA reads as TGTGCCAGCAGCCCTTCGTCCGCAGTCTCCATATATTTT. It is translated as CASSPSSAVSIYF.